This T cell receptor beta chain was captured by sequencing in a study of shared clonotypes between healthy human individuals. Remarks on this clone: The antigen is unknown.

Study results and limitations: Larger estimated richness was generally seen in naive subsets than in memory subsets.

Positively selected for CCR7, the CD45RO-negative cells used as naive CD8 cells excluded terminally differentiated effector memory CD45RA+ cells. Running of the assay took place at deep level. Sequencing was performed with immunoSEQ multiplex PCR; in TCRdb, only in-frame clones are kept and a portion is missing. The table has roughly 2,000,000 clones, about 95% seen once. This CDR3 is 14 amino acids long. Per germline, CDR1 SGDLS and CDR2 YYNGEE. V was cut by 4 bases and J by 2 bases, with 12 bases left in between. The genes are TRBV9 and TRBJ2-5, with D hard to call. The TCR comes from a man aged 18 to 29 in good health. The source material was naive CD8+ T cells sorted from blood. CDR3 residues: CASSPPVNQETQYF. The CDR3 coding sequence is TGTGCCAGCAGCCCCCCGGTGAATCAAGAGACCCAGTACTTC.